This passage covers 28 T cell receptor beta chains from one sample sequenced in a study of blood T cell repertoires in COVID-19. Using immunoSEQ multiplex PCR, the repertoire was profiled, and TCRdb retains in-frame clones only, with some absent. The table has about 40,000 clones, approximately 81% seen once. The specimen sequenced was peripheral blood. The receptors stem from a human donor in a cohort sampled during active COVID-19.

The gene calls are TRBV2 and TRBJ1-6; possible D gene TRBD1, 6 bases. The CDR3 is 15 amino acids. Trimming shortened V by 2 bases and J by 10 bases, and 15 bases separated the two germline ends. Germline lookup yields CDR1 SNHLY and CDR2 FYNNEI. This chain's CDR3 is CASSEQDSSQSPLHF. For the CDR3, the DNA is TGTGCCAGCAGTGAACAGGACAGTTCTCAGTCACCCCTCCACTTT. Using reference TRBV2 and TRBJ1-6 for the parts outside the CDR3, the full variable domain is EPEVTQTPSHQVTQMGQEVILRCVPISNHLYFYWYRQILGQKVEFLVSFYNNEISEKSEIFDDQFSVERPDGSNFTLKIRSTKLEDSAMYFCASSEQDSSQSPLHFGNGTRLTVT.

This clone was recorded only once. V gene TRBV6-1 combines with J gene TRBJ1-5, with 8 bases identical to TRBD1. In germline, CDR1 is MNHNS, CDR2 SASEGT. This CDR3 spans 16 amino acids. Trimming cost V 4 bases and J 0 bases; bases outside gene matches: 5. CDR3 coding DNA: TGTGCCAGCAGTGCAGCACAGGGGGTTAGCAATCAGCCCCAGCATTTT. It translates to CASSAAQGVSNQPQHF.

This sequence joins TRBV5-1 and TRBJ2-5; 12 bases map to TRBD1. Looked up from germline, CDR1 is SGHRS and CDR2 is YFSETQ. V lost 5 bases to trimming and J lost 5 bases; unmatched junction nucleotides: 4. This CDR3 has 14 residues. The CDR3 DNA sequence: TGCGCCAGCAGGGGGACAGGGGGCAGGGAGACCCAGTACTTC. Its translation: CASRGTGGRETQYF.

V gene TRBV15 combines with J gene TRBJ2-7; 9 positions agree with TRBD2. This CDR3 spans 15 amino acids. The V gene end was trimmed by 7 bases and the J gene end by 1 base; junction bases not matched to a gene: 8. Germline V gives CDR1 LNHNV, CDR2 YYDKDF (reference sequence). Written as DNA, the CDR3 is TGTGCCACCACTGTTGAGCGGGGGGTTTCCTACGAGCAGTACTTC. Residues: CATTVERGVSYEQYF.

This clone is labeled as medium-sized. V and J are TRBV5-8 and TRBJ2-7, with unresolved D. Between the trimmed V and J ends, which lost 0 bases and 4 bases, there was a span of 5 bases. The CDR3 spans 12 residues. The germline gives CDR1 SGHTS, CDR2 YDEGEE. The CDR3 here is CASSLEHYEQYF. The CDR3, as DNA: TGTGCCAGCAGCTTGGAGCATTACGAGCAGTACTTC.

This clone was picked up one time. The CDR3 sequence: CASKFSNTEAFF. Written as DNA, the CDR3 is TGTGCCAGTAAATTCAGTAACACTGAAGCTTTCTTT. This chain joins TRBV19 and TRBJ1-1; D is unclear. The germline V gene has CDR1 LNHDA and CDR2 SQIVND (reference sequence). V was clipped by 7 bases and J by 2 bases, with 8 bases between them. The CDR3 length is 12 residues.

CDR3 nucleotide sequence: TGTGCCAGCAGCTTAGGTACGAGGGTTCCCTACGAGCAGTACTTC. As protein: CASSLGTRVPYEQYF. The chain combines TRBV7-2 with TRBJ2-7; tentatively, D is TRBD2 (5 bases). Germline CDR1 is SGHTA and CDR2 is FQGNSA. This CDR3 spans 15 amino acids. With 1 base removed from V and 2 bases from J, the gap between germline ends came to 12 bases.

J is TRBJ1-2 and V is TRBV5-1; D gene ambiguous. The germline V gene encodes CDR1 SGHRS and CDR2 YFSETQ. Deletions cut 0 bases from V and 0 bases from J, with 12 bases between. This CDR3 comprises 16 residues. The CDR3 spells CASSLDVTFANYGYTF. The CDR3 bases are TGCGCCAGCAGCTTGGACGTGACATTCGCTAACTATGGCTACACCTTC.

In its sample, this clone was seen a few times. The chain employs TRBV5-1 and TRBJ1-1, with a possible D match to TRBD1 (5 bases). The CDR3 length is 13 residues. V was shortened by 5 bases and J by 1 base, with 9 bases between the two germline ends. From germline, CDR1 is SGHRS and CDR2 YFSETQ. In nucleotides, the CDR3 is TGCGCCAGCAGAATTACAGGGAACACTGAAGCTTTCTTT. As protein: CASRITGNTEAFF.

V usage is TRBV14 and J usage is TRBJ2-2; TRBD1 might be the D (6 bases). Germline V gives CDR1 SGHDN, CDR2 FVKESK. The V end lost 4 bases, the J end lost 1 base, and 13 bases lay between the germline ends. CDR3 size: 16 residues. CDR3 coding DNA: TGTGCCAGCAGCCGTCCCCGGGGACAGAACACCGGGGAGCTGTTTTTT. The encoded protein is CASSRPRGQNTGELFF.

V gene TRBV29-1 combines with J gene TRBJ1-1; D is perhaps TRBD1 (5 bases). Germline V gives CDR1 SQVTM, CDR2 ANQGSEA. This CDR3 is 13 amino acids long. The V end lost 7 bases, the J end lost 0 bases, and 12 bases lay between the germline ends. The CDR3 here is CSGGWGLNTEAFF. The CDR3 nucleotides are TGCAGCGGGGGATGGGGCCTGAACACTGAAGCTTTCTTT.

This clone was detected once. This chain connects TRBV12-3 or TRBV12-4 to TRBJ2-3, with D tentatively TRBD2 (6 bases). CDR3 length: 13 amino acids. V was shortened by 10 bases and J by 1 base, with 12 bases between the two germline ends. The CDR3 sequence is CAIRGGGTDTQYF. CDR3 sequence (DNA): TGTGCCATCCGGGGAGGTGGCACAGATACGCAGTATTTT.

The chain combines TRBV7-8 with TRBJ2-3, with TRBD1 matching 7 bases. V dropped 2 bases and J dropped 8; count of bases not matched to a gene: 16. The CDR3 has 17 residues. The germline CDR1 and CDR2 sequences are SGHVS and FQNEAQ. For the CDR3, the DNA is TGTGCCAGCAGCTTATACCCGCCAGGACAGGATCTACCTACGCAGTATTTT. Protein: CASSLYPPGQDLPTQYF.

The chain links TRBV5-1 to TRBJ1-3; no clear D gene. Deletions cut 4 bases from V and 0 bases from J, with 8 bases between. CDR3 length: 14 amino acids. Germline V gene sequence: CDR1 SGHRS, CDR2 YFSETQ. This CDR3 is CASSAAYSGNTIYF. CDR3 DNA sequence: TGCGCCAGCAGCGCAGCGTACTCTGGAAACACCATATATTTT.

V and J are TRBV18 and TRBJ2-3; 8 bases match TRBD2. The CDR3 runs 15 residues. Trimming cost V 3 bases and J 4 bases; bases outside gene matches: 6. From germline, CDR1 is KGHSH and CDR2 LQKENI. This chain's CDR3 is CASSPRGGSADTQYF. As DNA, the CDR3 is TGTGCCAGCTCACCCCGGGGGGGGTCGGCAGATACGCAGTATTTT.

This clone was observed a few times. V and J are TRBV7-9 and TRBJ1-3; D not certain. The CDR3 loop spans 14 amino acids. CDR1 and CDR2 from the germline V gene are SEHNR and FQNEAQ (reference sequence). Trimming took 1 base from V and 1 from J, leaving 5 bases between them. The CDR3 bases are TGTGCCAGCAGCTTAGGTCTATCTGGAAACACCATATATTTT. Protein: CASSLGLSGNTIYF.

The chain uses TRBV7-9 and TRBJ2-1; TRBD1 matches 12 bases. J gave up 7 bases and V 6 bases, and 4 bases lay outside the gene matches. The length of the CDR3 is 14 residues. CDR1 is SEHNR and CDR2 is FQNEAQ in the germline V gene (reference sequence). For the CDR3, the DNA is TGTGCCAGCAGACGGGGACAGGGGGCAAATGAGCAGTTCTTC. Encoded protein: CASRRGQGANEQFF.

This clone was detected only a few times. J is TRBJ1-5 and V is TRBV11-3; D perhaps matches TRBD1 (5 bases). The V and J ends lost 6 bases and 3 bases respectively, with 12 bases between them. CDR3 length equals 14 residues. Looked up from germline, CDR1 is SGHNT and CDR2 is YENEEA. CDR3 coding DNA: TGTGCCAGCAGGCCTCAGGGTCTCAATCAGCCCCAGCATTTT. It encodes CASRPQGLNQPQHF.

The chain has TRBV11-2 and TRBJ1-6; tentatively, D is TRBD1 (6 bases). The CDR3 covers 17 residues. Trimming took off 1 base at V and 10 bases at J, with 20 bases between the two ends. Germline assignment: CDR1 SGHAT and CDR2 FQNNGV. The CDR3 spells CASSLGPPGTTGSPLHF. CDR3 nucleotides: TGTGCCAGCAGCTTAGGCCCCCCAGGGACAACGGGCTCACCCCTCCACTTT.

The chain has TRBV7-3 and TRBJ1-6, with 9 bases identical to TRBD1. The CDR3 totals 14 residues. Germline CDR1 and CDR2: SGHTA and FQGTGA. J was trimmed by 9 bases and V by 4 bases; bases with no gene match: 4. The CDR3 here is CASSSGQGSSPLHF. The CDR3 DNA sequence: TGTGCCAGCAGCTCAGGACAGGGGAGTTCACCCCTCCACTTT. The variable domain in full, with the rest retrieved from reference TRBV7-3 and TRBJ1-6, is GAGVSQTPSNKVTEKGKYVELRCDPISGHTALYWYRQSLGQGPEFLIYFQGTGAADDSGLPNDRFFAVRPEGSVSTLKIQRTERGDSAVYLCASSSGQGSSPLHFGNGTRLTVT.

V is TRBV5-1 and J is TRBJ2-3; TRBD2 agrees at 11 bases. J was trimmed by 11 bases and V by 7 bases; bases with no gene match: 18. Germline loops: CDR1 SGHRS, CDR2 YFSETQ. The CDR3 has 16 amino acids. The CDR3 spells CASSQGSSLAGGMQYF. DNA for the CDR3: TGCGCCAGCTCCCAGGGGTCGTCCCTAGCGGGGGGTATGCAGTATTTT.

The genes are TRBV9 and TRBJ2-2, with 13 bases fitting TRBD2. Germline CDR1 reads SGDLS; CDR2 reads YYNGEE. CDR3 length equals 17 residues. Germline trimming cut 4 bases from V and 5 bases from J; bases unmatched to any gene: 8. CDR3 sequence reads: CASSRPRTSGGTGELFF. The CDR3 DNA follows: TGTGCCAGCAGCCGCCCCCGGACTAGCGGGGGAACCGGGGAGCTGTTTTTT.

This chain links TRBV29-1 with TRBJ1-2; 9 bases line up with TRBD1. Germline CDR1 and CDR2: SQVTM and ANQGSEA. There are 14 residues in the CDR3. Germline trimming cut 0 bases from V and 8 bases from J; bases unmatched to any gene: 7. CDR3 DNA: TGCAGCGTTGAAGATATGGGACAGGGCAAAGGCTACACCTTC. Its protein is CSVEDMGQGKGYTF. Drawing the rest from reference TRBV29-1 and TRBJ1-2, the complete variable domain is SAVISQKPSRDICQRGTSLTIQCQVDSQVTMMFWYRQQPGQSLTLIATANQGSEATYESGFVIDKFPISRPNLTFSTLTVSNMSPEDSSIYLCSVEDMGQGKGYTFGSGTRLTVV.

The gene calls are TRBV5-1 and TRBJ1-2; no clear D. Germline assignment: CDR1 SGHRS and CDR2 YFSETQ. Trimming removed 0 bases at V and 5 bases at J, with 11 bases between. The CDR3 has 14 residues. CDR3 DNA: TGCGCCAGCAGCTTGGTTGGGAGCGGGTATGGCTACACCTTC. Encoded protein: CASSLVGSGYGYTF.

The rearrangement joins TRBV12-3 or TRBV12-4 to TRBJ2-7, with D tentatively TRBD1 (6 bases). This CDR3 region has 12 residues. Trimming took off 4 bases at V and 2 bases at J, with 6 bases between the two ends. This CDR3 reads CASSSGAYEQYF. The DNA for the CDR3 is TGTGCCAGCAGTTCAGGGGCCTACGAGCAGTACTTC.

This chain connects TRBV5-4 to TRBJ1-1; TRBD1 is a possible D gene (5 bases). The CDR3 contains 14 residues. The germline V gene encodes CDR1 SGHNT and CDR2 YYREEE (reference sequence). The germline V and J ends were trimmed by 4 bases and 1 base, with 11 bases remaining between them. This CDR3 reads CASSPGGENTEAFF. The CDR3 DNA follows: TGTGCCAGCAGCCCCGGGGGGGAGAACACTGAAGCTTTCTTT.

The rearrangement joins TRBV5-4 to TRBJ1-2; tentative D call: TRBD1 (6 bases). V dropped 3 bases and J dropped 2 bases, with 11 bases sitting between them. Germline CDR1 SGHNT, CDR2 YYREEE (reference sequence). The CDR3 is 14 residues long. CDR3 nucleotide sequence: TGTGCCAGCAGCTACAGGGTCGGCAACTATGGCTACACCTTC. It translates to CASSYRVGNYGYTF.

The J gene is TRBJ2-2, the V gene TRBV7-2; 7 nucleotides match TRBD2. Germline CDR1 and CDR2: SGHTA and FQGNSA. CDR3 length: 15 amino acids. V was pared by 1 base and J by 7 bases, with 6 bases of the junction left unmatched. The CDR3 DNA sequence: TGTGCCAGCAGCTTAGTCCAAGGCGGGAGCGGGGAGCTGTTTTTT. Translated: CASSLVQGGSGELFF.